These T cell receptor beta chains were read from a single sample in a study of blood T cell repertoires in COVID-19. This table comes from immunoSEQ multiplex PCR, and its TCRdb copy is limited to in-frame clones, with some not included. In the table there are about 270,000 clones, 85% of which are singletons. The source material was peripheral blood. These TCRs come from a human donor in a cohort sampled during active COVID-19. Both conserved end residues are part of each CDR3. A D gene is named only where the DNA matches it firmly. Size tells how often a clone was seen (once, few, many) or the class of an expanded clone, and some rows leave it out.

cdr3_aa: CASSPRVSHNYGYTF
cdr3_nt: TGTGCCAGCAGCCCTCGGGTTAGTCATAACTATGGCTACACCTTC
j_call: TRBJ1-2
clone_size: few
d_call: -
v_call: TRBV7-9

cdr3_aa: CASSSWTGAGTDTQYF
cdr3_nt: TGTGCCAGTAGTAGTTGGACAGGGGCTGGGACAGATACGCAGTATTTT
j_call: TRBJ2-3
clone_size: -
d_call: TRBD1
v_call: TRBV19

cdr3_aa: CASSPAGLGEKLFF
cdr3_nt: TGTGCCAGCAGCCCAGCGGGTTTGGGAGAAAAACTGTTTTTT
j_call: TRBJ1-4
clone_size: -
d_call: -
v_call: TRBV27

cdr3_aa: CASSADSGTDTQYF
cdr3_nt: TGTGCCAGTAGTGCTGACTCGGGCACAGATACGCAGTATTTT
j_call: TRBJ2-3
clone_size: -
d_call: -
v_call: TRBV19

cdr3_aa: CAIWPQYF
cdr3_nt: TGTGCCATTTGGCCGCAGTACTTC
j_call: TRBJ2-7
clone_size: -
d_call: -
v_call: TRBV14

cdr3_aa: CASSSGYEQYF
cdr3_nt: TGTGCCAGCAGTTCGGGCTACGAGCAGTACTTC
j_call: TRBJ2-7
clone_size: -
d_call: -
v_call: TRBV12-3/TRBV12-4

cdr3_aa: CASSPDRIGNEQYF
cdr3_nt: TGTGCCAGCAGCCCAGACAGGATCGGGAACGAGCAGTACTTC
j_call: TRBJ2-7
clone_size: -
d_call: -
v_call: TRBV7-2

cdr3_aa: CASSHRGTSATSSYNEQFF
cdr3_nt: TGTGCCAGCAGCCACCGGGGGACTAGCGCAACGAGCTCCTACAATGAGCAGTTCTTC
j_call: TRBJ2-1
clone_size: -
d_call: TRBD2
v_call: TRBV7-2

cdr3_aa: CASSFRDTEVYGYTF
cdr3_nt: TGCGCCAGCAGCTTCCGGGACACAGAAGTCTATGGCTACACCTTC
j_call: TRBJ1-2
clone_size: -
d_call: -
v_call: TRBV5-1

cdr3_aa: CASTDPLKEAFF
cdr3_nt: TGTGCCAGCACTGACCCCTTAAAAGAAGCTTTCTTT
j_call: TRBJ1-1
clone_size: -
d_call: -
v_call: TRBV25-1

cdr3_aa: CASSTPPQWSGWNQPQHF
cdr3_nt: TGTGCCAGTAGTACCCCCCCCCAGTGGTCAGGGTGGAATCAGCCCCAGCATTTT
j_call: TRBJ1-5
clone_size: -
d_call: -
v_call: TRBV19

cdr3_aa: CASSGGRKSGNTIYF
cdr3_nt: TGTGCCAGCAGTGGGGGCCGGAAATCTGGAAACACCATATATTTT
j_call: TRBJ1-3
clone_size: -
d_call: -
v_call: TRBV2

cdr3_aa: CASSQDTSNSPLHF
cdr3_nt: TGCGCCAGCAGCCAAGACACATCTAATTCACCCCTCCACTTT
j_call: TRBJ1-6
clone_size: few
d_call: -
v_call: TRBV5-1

cdr3_aa: CASRINTDTQYF
cdr3_nt: TGCGCCAGCAGAATTAACACAGATACGCAGTATTTT
j_call: TRBJ2-3
clone_size: -
d_call: -
v_call: TRBV5-1

cdr3_aa: CASSPGGQETQYF
cdr3_nt: TGTGCCAGCAGCCCGGGGGGGCAAGAGACCCAGTACTTC
j_call: TRBJ2-5
clone_size: -
d_call: TRBD2
v_call: TRBV7-3

cdr3_aa: CSVGRRGYEQYF
cdr3_nt: TGCAGCGTTGGTCGGCGGGGTTACGAGCAGTACTTC
j_call: TRBJ2-7
clone_size: -
d_call: -
v_call: TRBV29-1

cdr3_aa: CASSQLKSSGTISYEQYF
cdr3_nt: TGCGCCAGCAGCCAACTCAAGTCCAGCGGAACTATCTCCTACGAGCAGTACTTC
j_call: TRBJ2-7
clone_size: -
d_call: -
v_call: TRBV4-1

cdr3_aa: CASSLDSLYTEAFF
cdr3_nt: TGTGCCAGCAGCCTCGACAGTTTATACACTGAAGCTTTCTTT
j_call: TRBJ1-1
clone_size: -
d_call: -
v_call: TRBV7-6

cdr3_aa: CASRGQKDEKLFF
cdr3_nt: TGTGCCAGCCGGGGACAGAAAGATGAAAAACTGTTTTTT
j_call: TRBJ1-4
clone_size: -
d_call: TRBD1
v_call: TRBV7-2

cdr3_aa: CASSQTRTGSYEQYF
cdr3_nt: TGTGCCAGCTCACAGACACGGACAGGGAGTTACGAGCAGTACTTC
j_call: TRBJ2-7
clone_size: -
d_call: TRBD1
v_call: TRBV18

cdr3_aa: CASSLPGAYEQYF
cdr3_nt: TGTGCCAGCAGTCTTCCGGGGGCCTACGAGCAGTACTTC
j_call: TRBJ2-7
clone_size: -
d_call: -
v_call: TRBV27

cdr3_aa: CASSLALAGVHEQYF
cdr3_nt: TGTGCCAGCAGCTTAGCCCTAGCGGGAGTACACGAGCAGTACTTC
j_call: TRBJ2-7
clone_size: -
d_call: TRBD2
v_call: TRBV7-9

cdr3_aa: CASSLGGTSGRDTQYF
cdr3_nt: TGTGCCAGCAGCTTAGGTGGGACTAGCGGGAGAGATACGCAGTATTTT
j_call: TRBJ2-3
clone_size: -
d_call: TRBD2
v_call: TRBV7-2

cdr3_aa: CASRAAVDNNSPLHF
cdr3_nt: TGTGCCAGCAGGGCAGCGGTTGATAATAATTCACCCCTCCACTTT
j_call: TRBJ1-6
clone_size: -
d_call: -
v_call: TRBV21-1

cdr3_aa: CASSYSRETEAFF
cdr3_nt: TGTGCCAGCAGTTACTCCAGGGAAACTGAAGCTTTCTTT
j_call: TRBJ1-1
clone_size: -
d_call: -
v_call: TRBV6-5

cdr3_aa: CASSQGQTNTEAFF
cdr3_nt: TGCGCCAGCAGCCAAGGCCAGACAAACACTGAAGCTTTCTTT
j_call: TRBJ1-1
clone_size: -
d_call: -
v_call: TRBV4-1

cdr3_aa: CASSPGALLTDTQYF
cdr3_nt: TGCGCCAGCAGCCCGGGTGCCCTACTCACAGATACGCAGTATTTT
j_call: TRBJ2-3
clone_size: -
d_call: -
v_call: TRBV5-1

cdr3_aa: CASSSGTANQPQHF
cdr3_nt: TGTGCCAGTAGTAGCGGGACAGCTAATCAGCCCCAGCATTTT
j_call: TRBJ1-5
clone_size: -
d_call: TRBD1
v_call: TRBV19

cdr3_aa: CASSESPTEDTGARSGYQETQYF
cdr3_nt: TGCGCCAGCAGTGAGTCCCCAACCGAAGACACAGGGGCCCGGAGCGGCTACCAAGAGACCCAGTACTTC
j_call: TRBJ2-5
clone_size: -
d_call: TRBD1
v_call: TRBV10-1

cdr3_aa: CASSSQGQGYTF
cdr3_nt: TGTGCCAGCAGCTCACAGGGTCAAGGCTACACCTTC
j_call: TRBJ1-2
clone_size: -
d_call: -
v_call: TRBV9

cdr3_aa: CSASNPSGLSYEQYF
cdr3_nt: TGCAGTGCTAGTAACCCTAGCGGCTTATCCTACGAGCAGTACTTC
j_call: TRBJ2-7
clone_size: -
d_call: TRBD2
v_call: TRBV20-1

cdr3_aa: CASSLGLEHNEQFF
cdr3_nt: TGTGCCAGCAGTCTCGGACTCGAACACAATGAGCAGTTCTTC
j_call: TRBJ2-1
clone_size: once
d_call: -
v_call: TRBV6-2/TRBV6-3

cdr3_aa: CASSPSRGDYGYTF
cdr3_nt: TGTGCCAGCTCACCTTCCAGGGGGGACTATGGCTACACCTTC
j_call: TRBJ1-2
clone_size: -
d_call: TRBD1
v_call: TRBV18

cdr3_aa: CASSRLTRPTTEAFF
cdr3_nt: TGTGCCAGCAGTCGACTCACCCGACCGACGACTGAAGCTTTCTTT
j_call: TRBJ1-1
clone_size: -
d_call: -
v_call: TRBV27

cdr3_aa: CASSSNLQPQHF
cdr3_nt: TGTGCCAGCAGCTCTAATCTTCAGCCCCAGCATTTT
j_call: TRBJ1-5
clone_size: few
d_call: -
v_call: TRBV7-9

cdr3_aa: CASSQDQIYEQYF
cdr3_nt: TGTGCCAGCAGCCAAGATCAGATCTACGAGCAGTACTTC
j_call: TRBJ2-7
clone_size: -
d_call: -
v_call: TRBV4-2

cdr3_aa: CATRGSHEKLFF
cdr3_nt: TGTGCCACCAGGGGGAGTCATGAAAAACTGTTTTTT
j_call: TRBJ1-4
clone_size: -
d_call: TRBD1
v_call: TRBV28

cdr3_aa: CASSYTGEDSPLHF
cdr3_nt: TGTGCCAGCAGTTACACTGGGGAGGATTCACCCCTCCACTTT
j_call: TRBJ1-6
clone_size: -
d_call: -
v_call: TRBV6-2/TRBV6-3

cdr3_aa: CASGRESTGELFF
cdr3_nt: TGTGCCAGCGGCCGGGAGTCTACCGGGGAGCTGTTTTTT
j_call: TRBJ2-2
clone_size: -
d_call: -
v_call: TRBV2

cdr3_aa: CASPPSSGRYNEQFF
cdr3_nt: TGTGCCAGCCCCCCCTCTAGCGGGAGATACAATGAGCAGTTCTTC
j_call: TRBJ2-1
clone_size: -
d_call: TRBD2
v_call: TRBV2

cdr3_aa: CASMDRQGQSGYGYTF
cdr3_nt: TGTGCCAGTATGGACAGACAGGGCCAATCCGGCTATGGCTACACCTTC
j_call: TRBJ1-2
clone_size: -
d_call: TRBD1
v_call: TRBV19

cdr3_aa: CAISLGHVNTEAFF
cdr3_nt: TGTGCCATCAGTCTGGGACACGTCAACACTGAAGCTTTCTTT
j_call: TRBJ1-1
clone_size: -
d_call: -
v_call: TRBV10-3

cdr3_aa: CASSPKAGLDGYTF
cdr3_nt: TGTGCCAGCTCACCGAAAGCAGGGCTAGATGGCTACACCTTC
j_call: TRBJ1-2
clone_size: -
d_call: -
v_call: TRBV18

cdr3_aa: CASSLVGPQEAFF
cdr3_nt: TGCGCCAGCAGCTTGGTTGGGCCCCAAGAAGCTTTCTTT
j_call: TRBJ1-1
clone_size: -
d_call: -
v_call: TRBV5-1

cdr3_aa: CASSLPTSTNEKLFF
cdr3_nt: TGTGCCAGCAGCTTACCGACATCGACTAATGAAAAACTGTTTTTT
j_call: TRBJ1-4
clone_size: -
d_call: -
v_call: TRBV7-2

cdr3_aa: CASSRREAGELFF
cdr3_nt: TGTGCCAGCAGCCGGCGGGAAGCCGGGGAGCTGTTTTTT
j_call: TRBJ2-2
clone_size: -
d_call: -
v_call: TRBV3-1/TRBV3-2

cdr3_aa: CASSLGSGPGTGLTEAFF
cdr3_nt: TGCGCCAGCAGCTTGGGATCTGGGCCCGGGACAGGGTTGACTGAAGCTTTCTTT
j_call: TRBJ1-1
clone_size: -
d_call: TRBD1
v_call: TRBV5-1

cdr3_aa: CASRGDSGIGEQYF
cdr3_nt: TGTGCCAGCAGAGGTGATAGCGGGATTGGCGAGCAGTACTTC
j_call: TRBJ2-7
clone_size: -
d_call: TRBD2
v_call: TRBV2

cdr3_aa: CASSLAETRRLVNEKLFF
cdr3_nt: TGTGCCAGCAGTTTAGCCGAGACAAGGAGGTTAGTTAATGAAAAACTGTTTTTT
j_call: TRBJ1-4
clone_size: -
d_call: -
v_call: TRBV27

cdr3_aa: CASSLYGITGEQYF
cdr3_nt: TGTGCCAGCAGTTTATACGGAATTACAGGCGAGCAGTACTTC
j_call: TRBJ2-7
clone_size: -
d_call: -
v_call: TRBV27

cdr3_aa: CASSNLGGPSHEQYF
cdr3_nt: TGTGCCAGCAGCAATTTGGGAGGACCGTCCCACGAGCAGTACTTC
j_call: TRBJ2-7
clone_size: once
d_call: -
v_call: TRBV21-1